One and the same sample provided the 2 T cell receptor beta chains below, sequenced in a study of cytomegalovirus exposure and HLA in healthy donors. The PCR had 60 Vbeta and 13 Jbeta primers. TCRdb keeps only in-frame clones here, not all; method: immunoSEQ multiplex PCR. The sample lists a few hundred thousand clones; roughly 70% were seen once. Sequences were obtained from PBMCs. These receptors were collected from a woman aged 25-40 years in good health and CMV-seronegative.

CDR3 sequence reads: CASSPLLVSAGSTEAFF. CDR3 sequence (DNA): TGTGCCAGCTCACCACTGCTGGTCTCGGCCGGGAGCACTGAAGCTTTCTTT. This chain connects TRBV18 to TRBJ1-1; D not certain. The CDR3 contains 17 residues. With 1 base removed from V and 4 bases from J, the gap between germline ends came to 19 bases. Germline assignment: CDR1 KGHSH and CDR2 LQKENI. Complete variable domain (other parts from reference TRBV18 and TRBJ1-1): NAGVMQNPRHLVRRRGQEARLRCSPMKGHSHVYWYRQLPEEGLKFMVYLQKENIIDESGMPKERFSAEFPKEGPSILRIQQVVRGDSAAYFCASSPLLVSAGSTEAFFGQGTRLTVV.

The count of this clone is one. CDR3 bases: TGTGCCAGCAGCGACCCTAGCGGGAGTGGGTACGAGCAGTACTTC. Translation: CASSDPSGSGYEQYF. This chain links TRBV7-2 with TRBJ2-7, with TRBD2 matching over 10 bases. V shed 5 bases, J shed 4 bases, and the junction held 8 bases outside the gene matches. There are 15 residues in the CDR3. Germline V gene data show CDR1 as SGHTA and CDR2 as FQGNSA.